The clone carrying this TCR beta chain was counted only a few times. What it binds is not known. TCRdb used MiXCR to reprocess the reads, holding one entry per CDR3 protein. The sample holds 86,000 or so distinct CDR3 sequences, around 25% seen once. The sample belongs to a study of T cell repertoires in cytomegalovirus infection. The CDR3 extends over 14 amino acids. Trimming shortened V by 8 bases and J by 7 bases, and 18 bases separated the two germline ends. From germline, CDR1 is MNHNS and CDR2 SASEGT. The TCR originated in a human donor in good health (CMV status not recorded). Some clones in this sample may be carry-over from other donors' samples. This sample comprised CD8+ T cells from cultured PBMCs, obtained from culture after CMV antigen stimulation. V gene TRBV6-1 combines with J gene TRBJ1-5; D is possibly TRBD1 (5 bases). DNA for the CDR3: TGTGCCAGCGGTCCCAGGGTTGGGGGACAGCCCCAGCATTTT. Translated, it gives CASGPRVGGQPQHF.